The clone carrying this TCR beta chain was observed once. Its matching antigen is unknown. This sample stems from a study of shared clonotypes between healthy human individuals. The naive CD8 fraction comprised CD45RO-negative cells positively selected for CCR7 and excluded terminally differentiated effector memory CD45RA+ cells. Trimming took 6 bases from V and 2 from J, leaving 17 bases between them. Per the germline V gene, CDR1 is GTSNPN and CDR2 is SVGIG (reference sequence). CDR3 length: 14 amino acids. TCRdb's copy holds only in-frame clones and misses some; the assay was immunoSEQ multiplex PCR. The sample lists millions of clones, roughly 91% occurring once. Overall study results and limits: How much donors shared clonotypes was expected to be affected by sequencing depth.

The sequencing input was naive CD8+ T cells from PBMCs. The chain is built from TRBV30 and TRBJ2-7; D remains unclear. The receptor was isolated from a man aged 18 to 35 in good health. Some clones in this sample may be carry-over from other donors' samples. The chain's CDR3 is CACPSEATTYEQYF. In DNA, the CDR3 is TGTGCCTGCCCCTCAGAAGCTACCACCTACGAGCAGTACTTC.